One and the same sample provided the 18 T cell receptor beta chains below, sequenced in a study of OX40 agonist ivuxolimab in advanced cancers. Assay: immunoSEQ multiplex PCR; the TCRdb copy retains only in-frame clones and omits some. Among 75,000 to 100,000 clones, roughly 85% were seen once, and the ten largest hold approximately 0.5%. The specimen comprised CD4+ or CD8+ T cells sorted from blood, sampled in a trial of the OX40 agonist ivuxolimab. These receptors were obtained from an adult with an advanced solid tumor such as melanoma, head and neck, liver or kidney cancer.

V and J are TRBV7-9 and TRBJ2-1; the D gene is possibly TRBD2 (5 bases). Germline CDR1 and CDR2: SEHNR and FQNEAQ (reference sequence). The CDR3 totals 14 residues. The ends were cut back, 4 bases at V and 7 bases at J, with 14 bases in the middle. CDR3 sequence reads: CASSSLAGVNEQFF. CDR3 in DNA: TGTGCCAGCAGCTCCTTGGCGGGTGTTAATGAGCAGTTCTTC. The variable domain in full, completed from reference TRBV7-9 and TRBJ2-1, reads DTGVSQNPRHKITKRGQNVTFRCDPISEHNRLYWYRQTLGQGPEFLTYFQNEAQLEKSRLLSDRFSAERPKGSFSTLEIQRTEQGDSAMYLCASSSLAGVNEQFFGPGTRLTVL.

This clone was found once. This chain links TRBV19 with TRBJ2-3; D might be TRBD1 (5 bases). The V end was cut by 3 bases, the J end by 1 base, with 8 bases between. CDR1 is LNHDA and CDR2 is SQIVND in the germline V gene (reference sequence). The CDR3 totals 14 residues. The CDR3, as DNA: TGTGCCAGTAGTATTCAGGGTGGCACAGATACGCAGTATTTT. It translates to CASSIQGGTDTQYF.

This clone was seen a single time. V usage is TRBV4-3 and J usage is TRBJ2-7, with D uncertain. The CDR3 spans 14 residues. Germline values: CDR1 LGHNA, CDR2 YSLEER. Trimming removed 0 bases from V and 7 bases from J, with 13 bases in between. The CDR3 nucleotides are TGCGCCAGCAGCCAAGAGTCCTCAGCAGGTGAGCAGTACTTC. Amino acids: CASSQESSAGEQYF.

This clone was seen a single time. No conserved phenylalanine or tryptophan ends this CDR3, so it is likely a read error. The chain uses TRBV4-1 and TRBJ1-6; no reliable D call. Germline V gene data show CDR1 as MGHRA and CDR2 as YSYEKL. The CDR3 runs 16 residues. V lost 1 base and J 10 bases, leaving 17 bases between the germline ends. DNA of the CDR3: TGCGCCAGCAGCCAAGTCGCCTCCCCGGACGGGTCACCCCTCCACCTT. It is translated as CASSQVASPDGSPLHL.

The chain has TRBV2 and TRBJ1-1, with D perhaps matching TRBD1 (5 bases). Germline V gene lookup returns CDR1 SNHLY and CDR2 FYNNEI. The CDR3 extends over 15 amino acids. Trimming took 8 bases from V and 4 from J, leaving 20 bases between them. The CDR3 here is CASAGPGIDGTEAFF. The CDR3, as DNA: TGTGCCAGCGCGGGGCCAGGGATCGACGGCACTGAAGCTTTCTTT. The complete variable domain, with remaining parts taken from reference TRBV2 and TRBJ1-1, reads EPEVTQTPSHQVTQMGQEVILRCVPISNHLYFYWYRQILGQKVEFLVSFYNNEISEKSEIFDDQFSVERPDGSNFTLKIRSTKLEDSAMYFCASAGPGIDGTEAFFGQGTRLTVV.

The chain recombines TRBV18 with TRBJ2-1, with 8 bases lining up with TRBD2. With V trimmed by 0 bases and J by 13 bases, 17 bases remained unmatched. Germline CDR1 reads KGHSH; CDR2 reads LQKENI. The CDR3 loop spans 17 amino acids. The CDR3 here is CASSPPTGTSGGDAQFF. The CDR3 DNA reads TGTGCCAGCTCACCACCAACCGGGACTAGTGGGGGCGATGCCCAGTTCTTC.

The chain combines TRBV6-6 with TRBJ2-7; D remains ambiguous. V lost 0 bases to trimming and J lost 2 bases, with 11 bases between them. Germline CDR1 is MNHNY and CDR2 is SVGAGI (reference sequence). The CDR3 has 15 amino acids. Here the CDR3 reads CASSYSLRGAYEQYF. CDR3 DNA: TGTGCCAGCAGTTACTCCCTACGAGGCGCCTACGAGCAGTACTTC.

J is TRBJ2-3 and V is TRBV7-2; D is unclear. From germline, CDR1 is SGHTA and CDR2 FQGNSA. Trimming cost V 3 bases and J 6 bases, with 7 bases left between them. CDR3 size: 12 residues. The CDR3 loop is CASSFLADTQYF. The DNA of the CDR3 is TGTGCCAGCAGCTTTCTCGCGGATACGCAGTATTTT.

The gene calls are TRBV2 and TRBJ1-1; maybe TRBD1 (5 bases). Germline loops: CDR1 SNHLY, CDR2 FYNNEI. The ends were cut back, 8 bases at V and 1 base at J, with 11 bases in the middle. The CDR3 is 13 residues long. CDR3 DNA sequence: TGTGCCAGCGAATTAGACAGGAACACTGAAGCTTTCTTT. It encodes CASELDRNTEAFF.

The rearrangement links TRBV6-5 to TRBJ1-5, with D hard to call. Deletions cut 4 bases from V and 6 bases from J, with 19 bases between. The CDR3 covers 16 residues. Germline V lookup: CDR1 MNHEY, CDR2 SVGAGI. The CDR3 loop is CASSFSRGAQGQPQHF. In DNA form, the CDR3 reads TGTGCCAGCAGTTTTTCGAGAGGTGCACAAGGTCAGCCCCAGCATTTT.

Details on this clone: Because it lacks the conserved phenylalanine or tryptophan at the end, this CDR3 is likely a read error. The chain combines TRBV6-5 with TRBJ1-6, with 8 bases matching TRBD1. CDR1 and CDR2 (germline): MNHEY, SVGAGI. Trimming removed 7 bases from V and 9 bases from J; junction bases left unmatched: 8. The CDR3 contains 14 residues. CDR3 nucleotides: TGTGCCAGCAAGAGGACAGGGCTCATTTCACCCCTCCACCTT. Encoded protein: CASKRTGLISPLHL.

CDR3 protein: CAGGRDYNEQFF. The DNA for the CDR3 is TGTGCCGGTGGGCGGGACTACAATGAGCAGTTCTTC. The V gene is TRBV6-5, the J gene TRBJ2-1, with a possible D match to TRBD2 (6 bases). Between the trimmed V and J ends, which lost 11 bases and 3 bases, there was a span of 11 bases. Germline V gene data show CDR1 as MNHEY and CDR2 as SVGAGI. The CDR3 runs 12 residues.

CDR3 sequence reads: CASSFPPHGGSSTDTQYF. The CDR3 DNA sequence: TGTGCCAGCAGTTTTCCCCCCCACGGGGGCTCTAGCACAGATACGCAGTATTTT. V and J are TRBV27 and TRBJ2-3, with D perhaps assigned TRBD1 or TRBD2 (6 bases each). CDR3 length: 18 residues. Germline CDR1 and CDR2: MNHEY and SMNVEV (reference sequence). Trimming removed 3 bases at V and 0 bases at J, with 19 bases between.

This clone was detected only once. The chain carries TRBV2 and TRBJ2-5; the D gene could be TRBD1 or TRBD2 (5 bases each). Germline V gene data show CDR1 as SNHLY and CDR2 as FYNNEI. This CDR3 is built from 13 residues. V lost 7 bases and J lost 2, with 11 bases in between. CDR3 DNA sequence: TGTGCCAGCAACTCAGAGGGGCAAGAGACCCAGTACTTC. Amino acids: CASNSEGQETQYF. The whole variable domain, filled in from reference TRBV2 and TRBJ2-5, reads EPEVTQTPSHQVTQMGQEVILRCVPISNHLYFYWYRQILGQKVEFLVSFYNNEISEKSEIFDDQFSVERPDGSNFTLKIRSTKLEDSAMYFCASNSEGQETQYFGPGTRLLVL.

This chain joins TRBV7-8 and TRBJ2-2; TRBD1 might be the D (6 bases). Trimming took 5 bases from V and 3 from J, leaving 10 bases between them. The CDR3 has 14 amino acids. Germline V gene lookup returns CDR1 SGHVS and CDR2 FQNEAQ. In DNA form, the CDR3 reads TGTGCCAGCAGCGCGGACAGAGACACCGGGGAGCTGTTTTTT. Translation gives CASSADRDTGELFF.

The CDR3 DNA is TGTGCCAGCAGCTTAAACGGGGGGGCTGTGTCAGATACGCAGTATTTT. Translating gives CASSLNGGAVSDTQYF. The gene calls are TRBV7-2 and TRBJ2-3; 8 bases fit TRBD2. The J segment lost 4 bases and the V segment lost 2 bases, leaving 8 bases of the junction unmatched. The germline gives CDR1 SGHTA, CDR2 FQGNSA. The CDR3 runs to 16 residues.

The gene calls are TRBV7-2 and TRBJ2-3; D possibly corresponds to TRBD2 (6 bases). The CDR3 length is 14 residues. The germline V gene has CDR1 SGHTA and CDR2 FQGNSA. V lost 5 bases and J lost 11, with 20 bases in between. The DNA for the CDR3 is TGTGCCAGCAGCCCGGACTGGCGGGGAGGAGGGCAGTATTTT. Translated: CASSPDWRGGGQYF.

CDR3 nucleotides: TGTGCCAGCAGCCAATATAGCAATCAGCCCCAGCATTTT. Translated, it gives CASSQYSNQPQHF. The J gene is TRBJ1-5, the V gene TRBV7-2; no reliable D call. Trimming pared 5 bases from V and 0 bases from J, leaving 5 bases between. The length of the CDR3 is 13 residues. CDR1 and CDR2 from the germline V gene are SGHTA and FQGNSA.